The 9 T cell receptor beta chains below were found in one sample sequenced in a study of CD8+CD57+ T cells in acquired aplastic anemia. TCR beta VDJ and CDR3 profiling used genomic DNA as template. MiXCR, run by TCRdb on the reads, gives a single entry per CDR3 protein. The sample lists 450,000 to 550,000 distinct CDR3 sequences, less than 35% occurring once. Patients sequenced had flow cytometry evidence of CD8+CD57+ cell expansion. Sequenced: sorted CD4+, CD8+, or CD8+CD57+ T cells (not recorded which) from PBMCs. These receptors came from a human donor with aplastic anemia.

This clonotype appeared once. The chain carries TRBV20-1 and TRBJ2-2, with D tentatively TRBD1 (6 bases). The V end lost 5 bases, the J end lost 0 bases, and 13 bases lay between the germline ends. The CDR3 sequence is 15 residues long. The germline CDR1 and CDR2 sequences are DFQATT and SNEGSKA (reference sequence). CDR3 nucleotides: TGCAGTGCTTCAAACAGGGACCCGAACACCGGGGAGCTGTTTTTT. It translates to CSASNRDPNTGELFF.

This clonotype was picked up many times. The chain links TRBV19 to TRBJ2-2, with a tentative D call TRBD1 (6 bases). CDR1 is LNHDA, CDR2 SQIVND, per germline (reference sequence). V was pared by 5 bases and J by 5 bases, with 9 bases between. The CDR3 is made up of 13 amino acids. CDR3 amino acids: CASSAGQTGELFF. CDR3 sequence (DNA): TGTGCCAGTAGTGCAGGACAGACCGGGGAGCTGTTTTTT. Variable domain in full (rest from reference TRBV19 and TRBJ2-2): DGGITQSPKYLFRKEGQNVTLSCEQNLNHDAMYWYRQDPGQGLRLIYYSQIVNDFQKGDIAEGYSVSREKKESFPLTVTSAQKNPTAFYLCASSAGQTGELFFGEGSRLTVL.

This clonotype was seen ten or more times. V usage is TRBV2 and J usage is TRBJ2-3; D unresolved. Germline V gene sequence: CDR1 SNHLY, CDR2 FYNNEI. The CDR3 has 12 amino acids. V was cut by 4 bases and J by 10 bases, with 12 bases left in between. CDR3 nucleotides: TGTGCCAGCAGTGCCAACACGGGTTCGCAGTATTTT. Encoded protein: CASSANTGSQYF.

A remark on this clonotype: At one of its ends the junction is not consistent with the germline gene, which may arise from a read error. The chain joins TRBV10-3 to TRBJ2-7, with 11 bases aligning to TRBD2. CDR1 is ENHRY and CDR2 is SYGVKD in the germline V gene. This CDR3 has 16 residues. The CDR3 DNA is TGCGCCAGCAGTCATTCTACTAGCGGGAGCACCTACGAGCAGTACTTC. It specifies CASSHSTSGSTYEQYF.

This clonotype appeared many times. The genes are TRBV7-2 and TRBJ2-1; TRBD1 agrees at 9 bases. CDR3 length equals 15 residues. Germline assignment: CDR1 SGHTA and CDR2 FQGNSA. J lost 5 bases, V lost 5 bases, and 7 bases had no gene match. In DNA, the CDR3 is TGTGCCAGCAGCCGACGGACAGGGGAACACAATGAGCAGTTCTTC. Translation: CASSRRTGEHNEQFF.

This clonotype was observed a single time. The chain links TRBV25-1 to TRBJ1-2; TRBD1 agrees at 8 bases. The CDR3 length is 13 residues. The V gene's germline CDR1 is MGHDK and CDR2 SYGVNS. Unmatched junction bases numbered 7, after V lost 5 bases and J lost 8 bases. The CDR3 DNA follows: TGTGCCAGCAGTTTGACAGGGGACTGGGGCTACACCTTC. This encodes CASSLTGDWGYTF.

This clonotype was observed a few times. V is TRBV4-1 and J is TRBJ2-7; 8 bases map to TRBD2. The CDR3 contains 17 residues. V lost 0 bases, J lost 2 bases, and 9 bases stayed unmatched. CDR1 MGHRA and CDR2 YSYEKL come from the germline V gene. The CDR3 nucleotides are TGCGCCAGCAGCCAAGATGGGGGCGGGAGGCCACCCTACGAGCAGTACTTC. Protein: CASSQDGGGRPPYEQYF.

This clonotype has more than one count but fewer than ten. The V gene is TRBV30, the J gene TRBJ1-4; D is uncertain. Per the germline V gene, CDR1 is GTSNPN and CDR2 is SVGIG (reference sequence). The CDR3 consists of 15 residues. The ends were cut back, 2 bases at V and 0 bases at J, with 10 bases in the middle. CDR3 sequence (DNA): TGTGCCTGGAGTTACCGAGGCGCAACTAATGAAAAACTGTTTTTT. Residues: CAWSYRGATNEKLFF.

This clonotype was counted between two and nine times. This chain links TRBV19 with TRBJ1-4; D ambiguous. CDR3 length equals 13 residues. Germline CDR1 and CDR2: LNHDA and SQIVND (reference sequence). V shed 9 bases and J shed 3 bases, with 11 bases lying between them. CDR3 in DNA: TGTGCCAGCGGCGAGGTAGCTAATGAAAAACTGTTTTTT. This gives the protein CASGEVANEKLFF.